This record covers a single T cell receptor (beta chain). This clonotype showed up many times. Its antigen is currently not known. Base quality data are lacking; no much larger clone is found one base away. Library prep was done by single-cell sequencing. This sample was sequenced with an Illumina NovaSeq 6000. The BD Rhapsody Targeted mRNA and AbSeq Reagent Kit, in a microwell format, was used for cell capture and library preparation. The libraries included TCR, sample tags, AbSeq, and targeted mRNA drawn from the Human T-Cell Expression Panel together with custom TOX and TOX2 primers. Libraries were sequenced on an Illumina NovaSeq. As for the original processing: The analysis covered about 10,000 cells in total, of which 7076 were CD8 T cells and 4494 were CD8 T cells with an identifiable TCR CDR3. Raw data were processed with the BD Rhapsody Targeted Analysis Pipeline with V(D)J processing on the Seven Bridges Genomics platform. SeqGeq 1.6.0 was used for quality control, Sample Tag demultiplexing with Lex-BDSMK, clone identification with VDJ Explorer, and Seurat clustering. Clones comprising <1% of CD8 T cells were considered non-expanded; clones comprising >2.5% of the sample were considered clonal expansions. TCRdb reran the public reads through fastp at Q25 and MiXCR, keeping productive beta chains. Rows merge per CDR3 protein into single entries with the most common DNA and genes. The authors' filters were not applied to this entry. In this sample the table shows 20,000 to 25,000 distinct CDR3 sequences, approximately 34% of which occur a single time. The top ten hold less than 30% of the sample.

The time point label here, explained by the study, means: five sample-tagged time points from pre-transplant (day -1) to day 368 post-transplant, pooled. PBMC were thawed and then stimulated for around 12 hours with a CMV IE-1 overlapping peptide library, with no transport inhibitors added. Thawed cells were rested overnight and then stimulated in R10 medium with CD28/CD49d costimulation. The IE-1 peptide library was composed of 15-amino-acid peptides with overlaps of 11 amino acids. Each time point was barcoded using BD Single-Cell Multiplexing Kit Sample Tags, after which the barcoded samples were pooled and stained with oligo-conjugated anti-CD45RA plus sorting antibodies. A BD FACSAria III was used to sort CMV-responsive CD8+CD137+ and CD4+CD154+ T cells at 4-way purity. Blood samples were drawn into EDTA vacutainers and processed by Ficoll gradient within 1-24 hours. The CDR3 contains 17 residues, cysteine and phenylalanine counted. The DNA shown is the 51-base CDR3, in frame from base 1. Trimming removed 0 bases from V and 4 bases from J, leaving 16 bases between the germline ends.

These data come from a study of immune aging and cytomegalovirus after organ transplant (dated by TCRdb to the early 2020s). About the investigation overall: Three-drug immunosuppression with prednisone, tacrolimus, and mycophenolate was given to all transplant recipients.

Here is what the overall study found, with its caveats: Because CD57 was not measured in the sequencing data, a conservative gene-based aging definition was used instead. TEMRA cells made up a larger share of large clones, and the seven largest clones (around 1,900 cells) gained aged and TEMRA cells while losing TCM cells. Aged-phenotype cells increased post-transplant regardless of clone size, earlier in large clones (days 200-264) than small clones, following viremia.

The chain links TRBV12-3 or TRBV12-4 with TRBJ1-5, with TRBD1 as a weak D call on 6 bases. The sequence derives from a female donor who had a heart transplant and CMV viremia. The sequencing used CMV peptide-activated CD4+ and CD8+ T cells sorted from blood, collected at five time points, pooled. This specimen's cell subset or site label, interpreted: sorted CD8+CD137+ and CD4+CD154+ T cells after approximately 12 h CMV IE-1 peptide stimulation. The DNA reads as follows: TGTGCCAGCAGTTTAGCGCGATTGCCAGGGGATAATCAGCCCCAGCATTTT. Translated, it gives CASSLARLPGDNQPQHF.